This paragraph covers one T cell receptor (beta chain) sequence. This entry belongs to a study of blood T cell repertoires in COVID-19. Study summary: T cells, B-cell-depleted T cells, or PBMCs supplied cDNA or gDNA.

The method was immunoSEQ multiplex PCR; TCRdb's version includes in-frame clones alone and lacks a portion of them. The table lists some 220,000 clones, 70% to 90% of them singletons. The clonotype originates from a human donor in a cohort sampled during active COVID-19. The sequenced material came from peripheral blood.

CDR3 nucleotide sequence: TGTGCCAGCAGCATGACAGGCCAAGAGACCCAGTACTTC. Amino acid sequence: CASSMTGQETQYF. The chain uses TRBV12-3 or TRBV12-4 and TRBJ2-5, with D perhaps matching TRBD1 (6 bases). V was clipped by 6 bases and J by 1 base, with 9 bases between them. The CDR3 spans 13 residues.